These T cell receptor beta chains were read from a single sample in a study of blood T cells in healthy people across ages. TCRdb independently ran MiXCR on the 5' RACE reads; one entry per CDR3 protein. Among approximately 800,000 distinct CDR3 sequences listed, about 48% were seen once. Sequenced input: blood. The receptors stem from a man older than 75 in good health. The CDR3 runs from the conserved cysteine through the conserved F or W. The order of the fields is D gene, V gene, clone size, J gene, CDR3 protein, CDR3 DNA. D genes are given only for firm matches. The size of a clone is reported for some rows only, either as once, few or many, or as a class for expanded clones.

d_call: TRBD2
v_call: TRBV27
clone_size: .
j_call: TRBJ2-7
cdr3_aa: CANSPTRRLADTSYEQYF
cdr3_nt: TGTGCCAACAGTCCGACTCGCCGACTAGCGGACACCTCCTACGAGCAGTACTTC

d_call: TRBD2
v_call: TRBV6-2/TRBV6-3
clone_size: .
j_call: TRBJ2-1
cdr3_aa: CASSPGGSGFNEQFF
cdr3_nt: TGTGCCAGCAGTCCCGGCGGGAGTGGGTTCAATGAGCAGTTCTTC

d_call: TRBD1
v_call: TRBV2
clone_size: few
j_call: TRBJ2-5
cdr3_aa: CASSEGGTGGSETQYF
cdr3_nt: TGTGCCAGCAGTGAAGGCGGGACAGGGGGATCAGAGACCCAGTACTTC

d_call: TRBD1
v_call: TRBV3-1
clone_size: few
j_call: TRBJ1-1
cdr3_aa: CASSLRDRDAFF
cdr3_nt: TGTGCCAGCAGCCTCCGGGACAGGGACGCTTTCTTT

d_call: .
v_call: TRBV5-1
clone_size: .
j_call: TRBJ2-3
cdr3_aa: CASSLSSRDAYF
cdr3_nt: TGCGCCAGCAGCTTATCCAGCAGAGACGCGTATTTT

d_call: .
v_call: TRBV3-1
clone_size: .
j_call: TRBJ1-2
cdr3_aa: CASSHDLRTHGYTF
cdr3_nt: TGTGCCAGCAGTCACGACCTGCGGACCCATGGCTACACCTTC

d_call: TRBD1
v_call: TRBV28
clone_size: once
j_call: TRBJ1-2
cdr3_aa: CASSLWGTAYGYTF
cdr3_nt: TGTGCCAGCAGTTTATGGGGGACAGCCTATGGCTACACCTTC

d_call: .
v_call: TRBV7-2
clone_size: .
j_call: TRBJ2-1
cdr3_aa: CASSLVFRRASSYNEQFF
cdr3_nt: TGTGCCAGCAGCTTAGTATTTCGGCGGGCCAGCTCCTACAATGAGCAGTTCTTC

d_call: .
v_call: TRBV14
clone_size: few
j_call: TRBJ1-1
cdr3_aa: CASSQVRGFGTEAFF
cdr3_nt: TGTGCCAGCAGCCAAGTGAGGGGCTTCGGCACTGAAGCTTTCTTT

d_call: .
v_call: TRBV10-3
clone_size: .
j_call: TRBJ1-2
cdr3_aa: CAISEMSGGVRDGYTF
cdr3_nt: TGTGCCATCAGTGAGATGTCCGGGGGAGTAAGAGATGGCTACACCTTC

d_call: .
v_call: TRBV28
clone_size: .
j_call: TRBJ2-1
cdr3_aa: CASSLWGGGNGQFF
cdr3_nt: TGTGCCAGCAGTTTATGGGGGGGCGGGAATGGGCAGTTCTTC

d_call: TRBD2
v_call: TRBV7-2
clone_size: .
j_call: TRBJ2-5
cdr3_aa: CASSFSGMQETQYF
cdr3_nt: TGTGCCAGCAGCTTTAGCGGGATGCAAGAGACCCAGTACTTC

d_call: .
v_call: TRBV29-1
clone_size: few
j_call: TRBJ1-2
cdr3_aa: CSVEYRMGGYGYTF
cdr3_nt: TGCAGCGTGGAGTATAGGATGGGAGGCTATGGCTACACCTTC

d_call: TRBD1
v_call: TRBV29-1
clone_size: .
j_call: TRBJ2-7
cdr3_aa: CSVDVEGGIDEQYF
cdr3_nt: TGCAGCGTTGACGTGGAAGGGGGCATAGACGAGCAGTACTTC

d_call: .
v_call: TRBV5-1
clone_size: few
j_call: TRBJ2-7
cdr3_aa: CASSDRTYEQYF
cdr3_nt: TGCGCCAGCAGCGACCGAACCTACGAGCAGTACTTC

d_call: .
v_call: TRBV12-3/TRBV12-4
clone_size: .
j_call: TRBJ1-5
cdr3_aa: CASSMSGASNQPQHF
cdr3_nt: TGTGCCAGCAGTATGTCGGGGGCCTCCAATCAGCCCCAGCATTTT

d_call: .
v_call: TRBV11-2
clone_size: few
j_call: TRBJ1-1
cdr3_aa: CASSLDPGSGTEAFF
cdr3_nt: TGTGCCAGCAGCTTAGATCCAGGGTCCGGCACTGAAGCTTTCTTT

d_call: TRBD2
v_call: TRBV6-1
clone_size: .
j_call: TRBJ2-7
cdr3_aa: CASLPAGGYEQYF
cdr3_nt: TGTGCCAGCCTCCCCGCGGGGGGTTACGAGCAGTACTTC

d_call: TRBD1
v_call: TRBV4-1
clone_size: .
j_call: TRBJ2-7
cdr3_aa: CASSQAGTASYEQYF
cdr3_nt: TGCGCCAGCAGCCAAGCCGGGACAGCCTCCTACGAGCAGTACTTC

d_call: .
v_call: TRBV4-1
clone_size: .
j_call: TRBJ1-6
cdr3_aa: CASSQVRGRSPNSPLHF
cdr3_nt: TGCGCCAGCAGCCAAGTTCGGGGCAGGTCACCTAATTCACCCCTCCACTTT

d_call: .
v_call: TRBV5-1
clone_size: few
j_call: TRBJ2-2
cdr3_aa: CASSSGIAGELFF
cdr3_nt: TGCGCCAGCAGCTCTGGGATCGCCGGGGAGCTGTTTTTT

d_call: .
v_call: TRBV29-1
clone_size: .
j_call: TRBJ2-5
cdr3_aa: CSVPGYETQYF
cdr3_nt: TGCAGCGTTCCCGGGTACGAGACCCAGTACTTC

d_call: TRBD1
v_call: TRBV29-1
clone_size: .
j_call: TRBJ1-2
cdr3_aa: CSVGDSYGYTF
cdr3_nt: TGCAGCGTTGGGGACAGCTATGGCTACACCTTC

d_call: .
v_call: TRBV12-3/TRBV12-4
clone_size: .
j_call: TRBJ1-2
cdr3_aa: CASRLYPANYGYTF
cdr3_nt: TGTGCCAGCAGGTTATATCCAGCTAACTATGGCTACACCTTC

d_call: TRBD2
v_call: TRBV12-3/TRBV12-4
clone_size: once
j_call: TRBJ2-7
cdr3_aa: CASSIGLAGVYEQYF
cdr3_nt: TGTGCCAGCAGCATTGGGCTAGCGGGAGTCTACGAGCAGTACTTC

d_call: TRBD2
v_call: TRBV12-3/TRBV12-4
clone_size: .
j_call: TRBJ2-5
cdr3_aa: CASSLAGTSGDQETQYF
cdr3_nt: TGTGCCAGCAGTTTAGCGGGGACTAGCGGAGACCAAGAGACCCAGTACTTC

d_call: .
v_call: TRBV10-2
clone_size: .
j_call: TRBJ2-1
cdr3_aa: CASSEGASVPYNEQFF
cdr3_nt: TGCGCCAGCAGTGAAGGAGCGAGCGTCCCCTACAATGAGCAGTTCTTC

d_call: .
v_call: TRBV21-1
clone_size: .
j_call: TRBJ2-7
cdr3_aa: CASSKGQFYEQYF
cdr3_nt: TGTGCCAGCAGCAAAGGGCAGTTTTACGAGCAGTACTTC

d_call: TRBD2
v_call: TRBV5-1
clone_size: .
j_call: TRBJ2-1
cdr3_aa: CASSFGLAGMIDEQFF
cdr3_nt: TGCGCCAGCAGCTTCGGACTAGCGGGAATGATCGATGAGCAGTTCTTC

d_call: .
v_call: TRBV15
clone_size: few
j_call: TRBJ2-5
cdr3_aa: CATRGQETQYF
cdr3_nt: TGTGCCACCAGAGGCCAAGAGACCCAGTACTTC

d_call: TRBD1
v_call: TRBV7-6
clone_size: .
j_call: TRBJ2-3
cdr3_aa: CASSLEAPGGSDTQYF
cdr3_nt: TGTGCCAGCAGCTTAGAGGCCCCAGGGGGTTCGGATACGCAGTATTTT

d_call: .
v_call: TRBV7-9
clone_size: .
j_call: TRBJ2-3
cdr3_aa: CATTELDRYAYF
cdr3_nt: TGTGCCACCACCGAACTTGACAGATACGCGTATTTT

d_call: .
v_call: TRBV7-2
clone_size: many
j_call: TRBJ2-1
cdr3_aa: CASSLIDEQFF
cdr3_nt: TGTGCCAGCAGCTTAATCGATGAGCAGTTCTTC

d_call: TRBD1
v_call: TRBV7-2
clone_size: once
j_call: TRBJ2-6
cdr3_aa: CASSAKAGQGDFGANVLTF
cdr3_nt: TGTGCCAGCAGCGCAAAGGCGGGACAGGGAGATTTTGGGGCCAACGTCCTGACTTTC

d_call: .
v_call: TRBV5-1
clone_size: .
j_call: TRBJ2-7
cdr3_aa: CASSLVSGPGEQYF
cdr3_nt: TGCGCCAGCAGCTTGGTATCGGGACCAGGCGAGCAGTACTTC

d_call: .
v_call: TRBV2
clone_size: .
j_call: TRBJ2-7
cdr3_aa: CASIRQEGPPDEQYF
cdr3_nt: TGTGCCAGCATCCGACAGGAAGGGCCTCCTGACGAGCAGTACTTC

d_call: .
v_call: TRBV20-1
clone_size: .
j_call: TRBJ2-5
cdr3_aa: CSAKGGTPETQYF
cdr3_nt: TGCAGTGCTAAAGGGGGGACTCCCGAGACCCAGTACTTC

d_call: TRBD2
v_call: TRBV4-2
clone_size: .
j_call: TRBJ2-5
cdr3_aa: CASSTEFGTSGQETQYF
cdr3_nt: TGTGCCAGCAGCACAGAATTCGGGACTAGCGGCCAAGAGACCCAGTACTTC

d_call: .
v_call: TRBV12-3/TRBV12-4
clone_size: .
j_call: TRBJ1-1
cdr3_aa: CASSVTWDTEAFF
cdr3_nt: TGTGCCAGCAGTGTGACCTGGGACACTGAAGCTTTCTTT

d_call: .
v_call: TRBV2
clone_size: .
j_call: TRBJ2-2
cdr3_aa: CASSDRTAGELFF
cdr3_nt: TGTGCCAGCAGTGACCGGACTGCTGGGGAGCTGTTTTTT

d_call: TRBD1
v_call: TRBV24-1
clone_size: few
j_call: TRBJ1-2
cdr3_aa: CATSDPTTGEGYTF
cdr3_nt: TGTGCCACCAGTGACCCAACCACAGGGGAAGGCTACACCTTC

d_call: .
v_call: TRBV14
clone_size: .
j_call: TRBJ2-7
cdr3_aa: CASSGYRDSLTEQYF
cdr3_nt: TGTGCCAGCAGCGGTTACCGGGACTCCCTCACCGAGCAGTACTTC

d_call: .
v_call: TRBV29-1
clone_size: .
j_call: TRBJ1-3
cdr3_aa: CSVEPREVAGNTIYF
cdr3_nt: TGCAGCGTTGAACCGAGGGAGGTAGCTGGAAACACCATATATTTT

d_call: .
v_call: TRBV15
clone_size: once
j_call: TRBJ2-7
cdr3_aa: CATSRDESRDSYEQYF
cdr3_nt: TGTGCCACCAGCAGAGATGAGTCGCGGGACTCCTACGAGCAGTACTTC

d_call: TRBD2
v_call: TRBV2
clone_size: few
j_call: TRBJ2-3
cdr3_aa: CASGSGSQHRYAYF
cdr3_nt: TGTGCCAGCGGCAGCGGGAGTCAGCACAGATACGCGTATTTT

d_call: .
v_call: TRBV27
clone_size: .
j_call: TRBJ2-3
cdr3_aa: CASSAGNTDTQYF
cdr3_nt: TGTGCCAGCAGCGCGGGGAACACAGATACGCAGTATTTT

d_call: TRBD2
v_call: TRBV12-3/TRBV12-4
clone_size: once
j_call: TRBJ2-2
cdr3_aa: CASTRSGSTGELFF
cdr3_nt: TGTGCCAGCACCCGTAGCGGGAGCACCGGGGAGCTGTTTTTT

d_call: TRBD2
v_call: TRBV2
clone_size: .
j_call: TRBJ2-7
cdr3_aa: CASGGEGSYEQYF
cdr3_nt: TGTGCCAGCGGCGGGGAGGGCTCCTACGAGCAGTACTTC

d_call: .
v_call: TRBV7-3
clone_size: .
j_call: TRBJ2-1
cdr3_aa: CASSLIGLGQETQFF
cdr3_nt: TGTGCCAGCAGCTTAATTGGGCTCGGGCAAGAGACCCAGTTCTTC